This record looks at one T cell receptor (beta chain) sequence and its context. This specimen comes from a study of cytomegalovirus exposure and HLA in healthy donors. Germline CDR1 and CDR2: MNHNS and SASEGT. This CDR3 has 16 residues. The J segment lost 0 bases and the V segment lost 4 bases, leaving 3 bases of the junction unmatched. The study ran its PCR with 60 Vbeta and 13 Jbeta primers. Using immunoSEQ multiplex PCR, the repertoire was profiled, and TCRdb retains in-frame clones only, with some absent. This table holds fewer than 150,000 clones, approximately 80% found once. Sampled while nominally healthy, donors likely had unrecorded immune exposures.

The material sequenced was PBMCs. The rearrangement uses TRBV6-1 and TRBJ2-6; 7 bases align to TRBD1. The sequence came from a man in his thirties or forties in good health and CMV-seronegative. Here the CDR3 reads CASSAGQTSGANVLTF. The CDR3 DNA sequence: TGTGCCAGCAGTGCGGGACAGACCTCTGGGGCCAACGTCCTGACTTTC.